These 17 T cell receptor beta chains came from one sample sequenced in a study of blood T cell repertoires in COVID-19. The table came from immunoSEQ multiplex PCR; TCRdb's copy has only in-frame clones and leaves some out. The repertoire consists of approximately 150,000 clones, with less than 85% occurring once and the leading ten covering roughly 17%. The sequencing sample was made of peripheral blood. All receptors derive from a woman older than 75 with acute or convalescent COVID-19.

This chain joins TRBV29-1 and TRBJ2-3; TRBD1 matches at 7 bases. V lost 8 bases and J lost 1; bases outside the gene matches: 3. The length of the CDR3 is 12 residues. The germline V gene has CDR1 SQVTM and CDR2 ANQGSEA. The CDR3 coding sequence is TGCAGCCTAGGACAGGGCACAGATACGCAGTATTTT. Encoded protein: CSLGQGTDTQYF.

This chain uses TRBV11-2 with TRBJ2-1; tentative D call: TRBD2 (5 bases). V lost 3 bases to trimming and J lost 5 bases, with 8 bases between them. In germline, CDR1 is SGHAT, CDR2 FQNNGV. The length of the CDR3 is 13 residues. DNA of the CDR3: TGTGCCAGCAGCTTTCAGCGGAACAATGAGCAGTTCTTC. Protein: CASSFQRNNEQFF.

This sequence joins TRBV9 and TRBJ2-3; D perhaps matches TRBD1 (5 bases). The germline V and J ends were trimmed by 2 bases and 4 bases, with 8 bases remaining between them. This CDR3 is built from 13 residues. The germline CDR1 and CDR2 sequences are SGDLS and YYNGEE. The CDR3 DNA follows: TGTGCCAGCAGCGTTAAAGGGGCAGATACGCAGTATTTT. Translating gives CASSVKGADTQYF.

This clone has just one count. J is TRBJ1-4 and V is TRBV11-3; TRBD1 agrees at 10 bases. Germline-derived CDR1 and CDR2 are SGHNT and YENEEA. This CDR3 is built from 14 residues. Trimming cost V 5 bases and J 6 bases; bases outside gene matches: 3. This CDR3 reads CASSRGTGDEKLFF. For the CDR3, the DNA is TGTGCCAGCAGCCGAGGGACAGGGGATGAAAAACTGTTTTTT.

The chain uses TRBV7-2 and TRBJ2-1; weak D call: TRBD1 (6 bases). Trimming removed 4 bases from V and 8 bases from J, with 12 bases in between. The CDR3 extends over 13 amino acids. CDR1 is SGHTA and CDR2 is FQGNSA in the germline V gene. The CDR3 spells CASSSQGWDEQFF. As DNA, the CDR3 is TGTGCCAGCAGCTCTCAGGGGTGGGATGAGCAGTTCTTC.

This clone showed up just a few times. The V gene is TRBV12-3 or TRBV12-4, the J gene TRBJ2-3; no clear D gene. Trimming removed 7 bases from V and 3 bases from J, with 8 bases in between. CDR3 length: 12 residues. The chain's CDR3 is CASTQSTDTQYF. DNA for the CDR3: TGTGCCAGCACCCAGTCGACAGATACGCAGTATTTT.

This clone was detected only a few times. The chain couples TRBV5-1 to TRBJ2-1, with 9 bases fitting TRBD2. This CDR3 is built from 15 residues. V dropped 2 bases and J dropped 0; count of bases not matched to a gene: 0. Germline CDR1 reads SGHRS; CDR2 reads YFSETQ. CDR3 coding DNA: TGCGCCAGCAGCTTTAGCGGGAGCTCCTACAATGAGCAGTTCTTC. Its translation: CASSFSGSSYNEQFF.

The V gene is TRBV6-5, the J gene TRBJ1-1; no clear D gene. CDR3 length equals 13 residues. Germline assignment: CDR1 MNHEY and CDR2 SVGAGI. V lost 1 base and J lost 7, with 10 bases in between. The CDR3 protein is CASSYYPGSEAFF. The CDR3 region has the DNA TGTGCCAGCAGTTACTACCCGGGTAGTGAAGCTTTCTTT.

V is TRBV20-1 and J is TRBJ2-1, with 10 bases lining up with TRBD2. This CDR3 has 14 amino acids. The trim removed 4 bases at V and 4 bases at J, leaving 4 bases unmatched. Germline V lookup: CDR1 DFQATT, CDR2 SNEGSKA (reference sequence). The CDR3 is CSATERGGYNEQFF. CDR3 nucleotide sequence: TGCAGTGCTACTGAGCGGGGGGGATACAATGAGCAGTTCTTC.

This rearrangement joins TRBV11-2 to TRBJ2-7, with 7 bases aligning to TRBD1. With V trimmed by 3 bases and J by 4 bases, 0 bases remained unmatched. The CDR3 totals 12 residues. The germline gives CDR1 SGHAT, CDR2 FQNNGV. Written as DNA, the CDR3 is TGTGCCAGCAGCTTGGACAGGTACGAGCAGTACTTC. Amino acid sequence: CASSLDRYEQYF.

The chain joins TRBV5-1 to TRBJ2-3; a possible D gene is TRBD2 (6 bases). The CDR3 contains 17 residues. Germline lookup yields CDR1 SGHRS and CDR2 YFSETQ. The V gene lost 3 bases and the J gene lost 2 bases, with 19 bases spanning the gap. The CDR3 DNA reads as TGCGCCAGCAGCTCCCGATGGAGGGTGGCCCTCACAGATACGCAGTATTTT. It specifies CASSSRWRVALTDTQYF.

V usage is TRBV6-5 and J usage is TRBJ2-7; D call uncertain. The V and J ends lost 4 bases and 4 bases respectively, with 11 bases between them. The CDR3 consists of 13 residues. Germline CDR1 and CDR2: MNHEY and SVGAGI. The CDR3 spells CASSSEVLYEQYF. The CDR3 DNA reads as TGTGCCAGCAGTTCTGAGGTTCTATACGAGCAGTACTTC.

The genes are TRBV9 and TRBJ2-2, with D tentatively TRBD2 (5 bases). In germline, CDR1 is SGDLS, CDR2 YYNGEE. The CDR3 runs 14 residues. V lost 1 base and J lost 3, with 7 bases in between. The CDR3 DNA reads as TGTGCCAGCAGCGTAATCGGGGACACCGGGGAGCTGTTTTTT. Its translation: CASSVIGDTGELFF.

The genes are TRBV19 and TRBJ1-1, with TRBD1 identical over 9 bases. Germline assignment: CDR1 LNHDA and CDR2 SQIVND (reference sequence). The CDR3 spans 15 residues. Germline trimming cut 5 bases from V and 5 bases from J; bases unmatched to any gene: 9. The CDR3 DNA is TGTGCCAGTAGTGCTAGTACAGGGGGCGCAACTGAAGCTTTCTTT. Residues: CASSASTGGATEAFF.

The chain combines TRBV5-1 with TRBJ2-3; TRBD2 matches at 13 bases. The CDR3 runs to 18 residues. V lost 4 bases, J lost 1 base, and 9 bases stayed unmatched. CDR1 is SGHRS and CDR2 is YFSETQ in the germline V gene. For the CDR3, the DNA is TGCGCCAGCAGCCGAGGACTAGCGGGAGTTTCTCGCACAGATACGCAGTATTTT. Translated, it gives CASSRGLAGVSRTDTQYF.

The chain joins TRBV7-2 to TRBJ2-7; 8 bases agree with TRBD1. The length of the CDR3 is 14 residues. After removal of 2 bases from V and 4 bases from J, the junction contained 4 bases not matched to a gene. Germline V gene data show CDR1 as SGHTA and CDR2 as FQGNSA. The chain's CDR3 is CASSLSDRVYEQYF. The DNA for the CDR3 is TGTGCCAGCAGCTTATCGGACAGGGTATACGAGCAGTACTTC. The whole variable domain, remainder taken from reference TRBV7-2 and TRBJ2-7, is GAGVSQSPSNKVTEKGKDVELRCDPISGHTALYWYRQSLGQGLEFLIYFQGNSAPDKSGLPSDRFSAERTGGSVSTLTIQRTQQEDSAVYLCASSLSDRVYEQYFGPGTRLTVT.

The chain joins TRBV9 to TRBJ1-1; D ambiguous. This CDR3 comprises 14 residues. Trimming shortened V by 0 bases and J by 0 bases, and 6 bases separated the two germline ends. Per germline, CDR1 SGDLS and CDR2 YYNGEE. CDR3: CASSVVGMNTEAFF. DNA for the CDR3: TGTGCCAGCAGCGTAGTGGGCATGAACACTGAAGCTTTCTTT.